This T cell receptor (beta chain) was identified during a study of blood T cell repertoires in COVID-19. On the study more broadly: In each case, the material was cDNA or gDNA derived from T cells, B-cell-depleted T cells, or PBMCs.

CDR1 is MNHEY, CDR2 SMNVEV, per germline (reference sequence). The length of the CDR3 is 14 residues. V was pared by 0 bases and J by 7 bases, with 5 bases of the junction left unmatched. Participants were aged about 18 to 90 years, lived in under 30 US areas, and enrolled virtually. Produced via immunoSEQ multiplex PCR; TCRdb's table is partial and in-frame only. The sample holds under 350,000 clones, roughly 85% seen once. This receptor was identified in a woman aged 40 to 50 with acute COVID-19. This chain connects TRBV27 to TRBJ1-2; 7 nucleotides align to TRBD1. Material: PBMCs or T cells enriched from blood (not recorded which). Here the CDR3 reads CASSLSAGGRGYTF. The CDR3 DNA follows: TGTGCCAGCAGTTTATCCGCAGGGGGTCGTGGCTACACCTTC.